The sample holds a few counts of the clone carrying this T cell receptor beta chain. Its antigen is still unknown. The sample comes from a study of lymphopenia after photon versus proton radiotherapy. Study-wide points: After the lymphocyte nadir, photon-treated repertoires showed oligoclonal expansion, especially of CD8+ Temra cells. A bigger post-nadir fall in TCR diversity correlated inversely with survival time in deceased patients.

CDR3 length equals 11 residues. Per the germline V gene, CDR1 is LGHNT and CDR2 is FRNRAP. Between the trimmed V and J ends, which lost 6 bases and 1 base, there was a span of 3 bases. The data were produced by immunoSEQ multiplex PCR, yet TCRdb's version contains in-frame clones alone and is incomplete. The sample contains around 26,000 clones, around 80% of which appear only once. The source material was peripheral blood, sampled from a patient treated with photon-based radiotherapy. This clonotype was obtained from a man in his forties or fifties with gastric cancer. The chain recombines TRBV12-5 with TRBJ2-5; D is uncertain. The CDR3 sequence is CASGLQETQYF. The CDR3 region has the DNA TGTGCTAGTGGACTCCAAGAGACCCAGTACTTC. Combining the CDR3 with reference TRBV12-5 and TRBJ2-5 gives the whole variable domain DARVTQTPRHKVTEMGQEVTMRCQPILGHNTVFWYRQTMMQGLELLAYFRNRAPLDDSGMPKDRFSAEMPDATLATLKIQPSEPRDSAVYFCASGLQETQYFGPGTRLLVL.